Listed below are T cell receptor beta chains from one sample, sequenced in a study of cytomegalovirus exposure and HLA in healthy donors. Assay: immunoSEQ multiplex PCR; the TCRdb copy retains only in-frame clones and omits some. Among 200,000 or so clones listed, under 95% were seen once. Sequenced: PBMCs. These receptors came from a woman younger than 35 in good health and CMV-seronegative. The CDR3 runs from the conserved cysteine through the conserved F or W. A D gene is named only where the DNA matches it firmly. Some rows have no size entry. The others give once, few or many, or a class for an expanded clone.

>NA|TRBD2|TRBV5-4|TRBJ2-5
TGTGCCAGCAGCCCCGGACTAGCCCAAGGCGGGGAGACCCAGTACTTC
CASSPGLAQGGETQYF
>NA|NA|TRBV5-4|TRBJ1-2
TGTGCCAGCAGTCGACCACGCGAAACAGGGAACTATGGCTACACCTTC
CASSRPRETGNYGYTF
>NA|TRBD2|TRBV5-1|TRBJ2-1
TGCGCCAGCAGCATGGGACTAGCGGGACAGAGCTCCTACAATGAGCAGTTCTTC
CASSMGLAGQSSYNEQFF
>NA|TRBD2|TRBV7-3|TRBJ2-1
TGTGCCAGCAGCTTGGGACTAGCGGCGGATGAGCAGTTCTTC
CASSLGLAADEQFF
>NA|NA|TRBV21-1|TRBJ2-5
TGTGCCAGCAGCAAAAACATCGGGCAAGAGACCCAGTACTTC
CASSKNIGQETQYF
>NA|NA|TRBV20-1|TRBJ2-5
TGCAGTGCTAGACCTAAAGAGACCCAGTACTTC
CSARPKETQYF
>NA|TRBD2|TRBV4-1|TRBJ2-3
TGCGCCAGCAGCCGGGGACTAGCGGGAGGTCGACGCACAGATACGCAGTATTTT
CASSRGLAGGRRTDTQYF
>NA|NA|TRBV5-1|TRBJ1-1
TGCGCCAGCAGCTTGGTCCCCCCCGGGACTGAAGCTTTCTTT
CASSLVPPGTEAFF
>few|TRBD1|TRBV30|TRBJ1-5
TGTGCCTGGGACAGGGGGCAGGATCAGCCCCAGCATTTT
CAWDRGQDQPQHF
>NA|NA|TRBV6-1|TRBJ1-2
TGTGCCAGCAGTGATCTTAGGGGACTTGCCAACTATGGCTACACCTTC
CASSDLRGLANYGYTF
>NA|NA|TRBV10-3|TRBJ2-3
TGTGCCATCAGTGAGTCGGCCTCGGCGGGCCCAGATACGCAGTATTTT
CAISESASAGPDTQYF
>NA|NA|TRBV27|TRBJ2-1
TGTGCCAGCAGTTTATACGGGGGGCTGGACAATGAGCAGTTCTTC
CASSLYGGLDNEQFF
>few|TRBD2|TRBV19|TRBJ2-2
TGTGCCAGTAGTACTCGACTAGCGGGAGGGCCTAGTCTTGCCGGGGAGCTGTTTTTT
CASSTRLAGGPSLAGELFF
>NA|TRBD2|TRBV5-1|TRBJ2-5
TGCGCCAGCAGCCCCGAGCTAGCGGGAGGTAAAGAGACCCAGTACTTC
CASSPELAGGKETQYF
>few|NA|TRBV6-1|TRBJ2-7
TGTGCCAGCAAGGAGGGGGGGACCTACGAGCAGTACTTC
CASKEGGTYEQYF
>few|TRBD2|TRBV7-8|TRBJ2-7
TGTGCCAGCAGCTTAACTAGACTAGCCGACAGCGCCGAGCAGTACTTC
CASSLTRLADSAEQYF
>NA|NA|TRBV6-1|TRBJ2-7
TGTGCCAGCACGCCGACGGGGTACGAGCAGTACTTC
CASTPTGYEQYF
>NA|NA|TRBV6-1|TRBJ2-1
TGTGCCAGCAGTGAAAACCTAGGGGGGGGATCCTACAATGAGCAGTTCTTC
CASSENLGGGSYNEQFF
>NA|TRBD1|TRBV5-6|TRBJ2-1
TGTGCCAGCAGCTTGGCGTTAGGGGGCCTATCCTACAATGAGCAGTTCTTC
CASSLALGGLSYNEQFF
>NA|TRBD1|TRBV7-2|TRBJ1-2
TGTGCCAGCAGCTCAACCGGGACAGAGGGAGTCTATGGCTACACCTTC
CASSSTGTEGVYGYTF
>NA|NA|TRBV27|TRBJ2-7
TGTGCCAGCTACAACTTCAGGGGTATAAGCGAGCAGTACTTC
CASYNFRGISEQYF
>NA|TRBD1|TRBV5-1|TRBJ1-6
TGCGCCAGCAGCATAGGCCGACAGGGGTATTATAATTCACCCCTCCACTTT
CASSIGRQGYYNSPLHF
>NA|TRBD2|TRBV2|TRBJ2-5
TGTGCCAGCAGCGGGACTAGCGGGTACCAAGAGACCCAGTACTTC
CASSGTSGYQETQYF
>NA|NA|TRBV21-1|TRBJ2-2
TGTGCCAGCAGCATAAATTCACTAGCGGGAGCTCCCGGGGAGCTGTTTTTT
CASSINSLAGAPGELFF
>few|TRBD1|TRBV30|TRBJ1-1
TGTGCCAGTTACAACAGGGGGAGGACTGAAGCTTTCTTT
CASYNRGRTEAFF
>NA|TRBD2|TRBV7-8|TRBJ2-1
TGTGCCAGCAGCTCCGGGACTAGCGGACACAATGAGCAGTTCTTC
CASSSGTSGHNEQFF
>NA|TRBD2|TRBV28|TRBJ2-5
TGTGCCAGCAGTTCACAGCGGGGACAAGAGACCCAGTACTTC
CASSSQRGQETQYF
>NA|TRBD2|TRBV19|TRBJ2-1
TGTGCCAGTAGTCCCCCGACTAGCGGGAGGGCCCCCTACAATGAGCAGTTCTTC
CASSPPTSGRAPYNEQFF
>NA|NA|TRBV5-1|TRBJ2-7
TGCGCCAGCAGCCTGGACTACCGGTTGCAGCAGTACTTC
CASSLDYRLQQYF
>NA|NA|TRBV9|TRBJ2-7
TGTGCCAGCAGCGCGGGGGACGGTTCCTACGAGCAGTACTTC
CASSAGDGSYEQYF
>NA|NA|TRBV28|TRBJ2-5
TGTGCCAGCAGTTTAGTCGTAGGTGAGCGAGAGACCCAGTACTTC
CASSLVVGERETQYF
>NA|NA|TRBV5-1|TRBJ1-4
TGCGCCAGCAGCTTGGATTCAGTGTCTAATGAAAAACTGTTTTTT
CASSLDSVSNEKLFF
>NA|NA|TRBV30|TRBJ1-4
TGTGCCTGGAAGCAGGGAAAAAATGAAAAACTGTTTTTT
CAWKQGKNEKLFF
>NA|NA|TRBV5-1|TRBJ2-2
TGCGCCAGCAGCTTGGGAGCAGGCTTGAACACCGGGGAGCTGTTTTTT
CASSLGAGLNTGELFF
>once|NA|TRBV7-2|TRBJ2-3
TGTGCCAGCAGCCCCACTTCCGGAGATACGCAGTATTTT
CASSPTSGDTQYF
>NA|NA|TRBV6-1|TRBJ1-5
TGTGCCAGCAGTGACGCAGGTAGCAATCAGCCCCAGCATTTT
CASSDAGSNQPQHF
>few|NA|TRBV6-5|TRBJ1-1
TGTGCCAGCAAGGTAAAAGGGGACACTGAAGCTTTCTTT
CASKVKGDTEAFF
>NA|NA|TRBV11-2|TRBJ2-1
TGTGCCAGCAGCTTAAACGCGGGCGGCTCCTACAATGAGCAGTTCTTC
CASSLNAGGSYNEQFF
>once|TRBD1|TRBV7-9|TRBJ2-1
TGTGCCAGCAGCGAGGGGGCTAGCAATGAGCAGTTCTTC
CASSEGASNEQFF
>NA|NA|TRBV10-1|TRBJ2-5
TGCGCCGGAGGGACCCGGCGGATTCTAGAGACCCAGTACTTC
CAGGTRRILETQYF
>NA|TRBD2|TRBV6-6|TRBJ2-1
TGTGCCAGCAGTTACCAGATTAGCGGGAATCTCGATGAGCAGTTCTTC
CASSYQISGNLDEQFF
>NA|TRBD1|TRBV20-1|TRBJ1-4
TGCAGTGCCGGGGACAGGGGGGAACTGTTTTTT
CSAGDRGELFF